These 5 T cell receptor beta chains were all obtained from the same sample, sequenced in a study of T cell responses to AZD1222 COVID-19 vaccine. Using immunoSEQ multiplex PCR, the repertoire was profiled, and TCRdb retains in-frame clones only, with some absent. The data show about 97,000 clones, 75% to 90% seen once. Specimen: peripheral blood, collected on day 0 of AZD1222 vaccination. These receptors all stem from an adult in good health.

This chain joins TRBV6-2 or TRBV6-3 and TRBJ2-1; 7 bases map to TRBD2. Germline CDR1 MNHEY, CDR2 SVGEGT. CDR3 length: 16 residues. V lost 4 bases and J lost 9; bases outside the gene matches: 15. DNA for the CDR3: TGTGCCAGCAGTTCATCTCTCCAGCGGGAATGGGGTGAGCAGTTCTTC. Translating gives CASSSSLQREWGEQFF.

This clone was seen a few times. CDR3 region: CASSLSVGGSNGAQYF. The CDR3 DNA sequence: TGTGCCAGCAGTTTATCTGTGGGTGGCTCCAACGGTGCCCAGTACTTC. V gene TRBV27 combines with J gene TRBJ2-5; D unclear. Germline V CDR1 and CDR2: MNHEY, SMNVEV (reference sequence). The CDR3 totals 16 residues. Between the trimmed V and J ends, which lost 0 bases and 9 bases, there was a span of 20 bases.

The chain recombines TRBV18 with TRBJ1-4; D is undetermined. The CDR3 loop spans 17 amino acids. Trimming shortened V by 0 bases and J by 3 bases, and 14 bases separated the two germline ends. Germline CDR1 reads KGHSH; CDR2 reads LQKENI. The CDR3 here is CASSPPVLGAANEKLFF. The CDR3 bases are TGTGCCAGCTCACCACCGGTTTTGGGCGCGGCTAATGAAAAACTGTTTTTT.

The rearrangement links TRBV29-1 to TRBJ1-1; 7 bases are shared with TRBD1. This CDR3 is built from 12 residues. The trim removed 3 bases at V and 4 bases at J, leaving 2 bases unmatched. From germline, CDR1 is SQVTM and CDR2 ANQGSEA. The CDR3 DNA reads TGCAGCGTTGAGGGACAGAGCACTGAAGCTTTCTTT. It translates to CSVEGQSTEAFF.

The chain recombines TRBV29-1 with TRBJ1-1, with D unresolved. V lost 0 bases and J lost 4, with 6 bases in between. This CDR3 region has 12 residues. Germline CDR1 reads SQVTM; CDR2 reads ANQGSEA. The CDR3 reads CSVEDEGTEAFF. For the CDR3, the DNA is TGCAGCGTTGAAGATGAAGGCACTGAAGCTTTCTTT.